This T cell receptor (beta chain) was sequenced during a study of blood T cell repertoires in COVID-19 (dated by TCRdb to about 2020). Regarding the complete study: The collaborator samples originated in the United States, Italy and Spain and spanned the acute and convalescent phases of COVID-19. The material from the prospective study consisted of cDNA or gDNA derived from T cells, B-cell-depleted T cells, or PBMCs. The dataset comprised deeply sampled blood TCRbeta repertoires from subjects exposed to, actively infected with, or recovered from COVID-19. A freely available public database, intended as a resource for researchers studying the immune response to SARS-CoV-2, is where the repertoires were released. Samples came from the ongoing ImmuneRACE study (first 160 participants) plus 1,254 subjects from 6 global collaborators. The sample metadata nearly always contained a de-identified subject ID, COVID-19 status, age in years and sex. Where available, HLA class I and class II types were obtained from metadata supplied by the sample provider rather than from assay-based typing.

Whole blood was collected in K2EDTA tubes by collaborating institutions according to the institutions' own protocols. For TCRbeta analysis, collaborators shipped samples in one of three forms: frozen whole blood, isolated PBMCs, or DNA extracted from either of those sample types. TCRbeta CDR3 regions were amplified from genomic DNA using the immunoSEQ Assay, a bias-controlled multiplex PCR. Concerning the study's data processing: The number of nucleated cells in each sample was estimated by amplification of reference gene primers within the assay. To quantify the absolute abundance of each unique TCRbeta CDR3 rearrangement, sequence reads were collapsed and filtered. Productive Simpson clonality was computed per sample as the square root of Simpson's diversity index over productive rearrangements. TCRdb took this table from immuneACCESS and kept in-frame rearrangements with V and J called. Such tables lack part of the clones; where checked against another copy, unresolved V genes explain under half of the gap, and the rest is unexplained. The V and J calls and clone size come from that table; D and trimming were worked out from the DNA. The sample table contains 300,000 to 400,000 clones; only one count was recorded for 75% to 85% of them. Roughly 7.8% of the sample goes to the ten largest clones.

For this clone: No antigen is known for it. No much larger clone exists at a distance of one base, and base qualities are not known.

General study outcomes and caveats: The quantity of clinical and demographic metadata differed by source and by participant and was supplied without curation.

V is pared back by 3 bases and J by 6 bases, with 17 bases lying between the germline termini. Looking up the germline V gene yields CDR1 SQVTM and CDR2 ANQGSEA. Measured from the cysteine to the phenylalanine, the CDR3 is 15 residues long. Of all the DNA, just the CDR3 is kept, 45 bases in frame from base 1. This TCR came from a human donor in a cohort sampled during active COVID-19. Specimen: peripheral blood. The chain is encoded by TRBV29-1 joined to TRBJ2-2; TRBD1 is a weak D gene call, 6 bases matching. At the DNA level, the sequence is TGCAGCGTTGAGGACAGCTTGGGTTTACCCGGGGAGCTGTTTTTT. Translated, this is CSVEDSLGLPGELFF.